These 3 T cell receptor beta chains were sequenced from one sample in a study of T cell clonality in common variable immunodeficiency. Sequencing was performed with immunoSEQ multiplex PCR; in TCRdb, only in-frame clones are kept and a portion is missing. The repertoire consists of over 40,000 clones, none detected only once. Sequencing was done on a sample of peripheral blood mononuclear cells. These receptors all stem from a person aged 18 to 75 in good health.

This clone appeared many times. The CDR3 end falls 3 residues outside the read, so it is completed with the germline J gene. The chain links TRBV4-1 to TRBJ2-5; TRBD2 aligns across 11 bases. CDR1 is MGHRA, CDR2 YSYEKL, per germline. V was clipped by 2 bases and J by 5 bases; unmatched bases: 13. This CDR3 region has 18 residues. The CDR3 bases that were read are TGCGCCAGCAGCCAAAACCCCCTTAGCGGGGGGGCATGGGAGACC. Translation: CASSQNPLSGGAWET. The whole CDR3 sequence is CASSQNPLSGGAWETQYF.

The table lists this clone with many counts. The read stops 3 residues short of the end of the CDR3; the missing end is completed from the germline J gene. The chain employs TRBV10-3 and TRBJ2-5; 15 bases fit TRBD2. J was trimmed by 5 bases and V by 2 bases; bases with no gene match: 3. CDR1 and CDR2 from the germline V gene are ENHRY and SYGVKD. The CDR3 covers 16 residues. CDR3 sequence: CAISEGLAGGTETQYF. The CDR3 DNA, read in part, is TGTGCCATCAGTGAGGGACTAGCGGGGGGGACTGAGACC.

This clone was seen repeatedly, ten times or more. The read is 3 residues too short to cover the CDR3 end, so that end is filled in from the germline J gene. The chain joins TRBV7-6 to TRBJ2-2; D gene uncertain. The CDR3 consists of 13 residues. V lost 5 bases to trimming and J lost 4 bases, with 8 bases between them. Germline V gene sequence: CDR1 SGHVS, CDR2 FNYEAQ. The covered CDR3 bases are TGTGCCAGCAGCCCAACGGGCACCGGGGAG. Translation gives CASSPTGTGE. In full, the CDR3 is CASSPTGTGELFF.